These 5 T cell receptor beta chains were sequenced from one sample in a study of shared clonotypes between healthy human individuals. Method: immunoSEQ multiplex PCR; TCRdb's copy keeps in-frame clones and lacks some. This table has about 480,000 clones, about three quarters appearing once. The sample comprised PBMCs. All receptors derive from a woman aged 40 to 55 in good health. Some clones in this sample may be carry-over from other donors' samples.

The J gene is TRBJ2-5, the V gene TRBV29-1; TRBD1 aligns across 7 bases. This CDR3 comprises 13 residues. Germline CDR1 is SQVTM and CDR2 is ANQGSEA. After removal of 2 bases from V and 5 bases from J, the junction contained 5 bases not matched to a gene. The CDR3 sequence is CSVEPTGIETQYF. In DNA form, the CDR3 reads TGCAGCGTTGAACCGACAGGGATCGAGACCCAGTACTTC.

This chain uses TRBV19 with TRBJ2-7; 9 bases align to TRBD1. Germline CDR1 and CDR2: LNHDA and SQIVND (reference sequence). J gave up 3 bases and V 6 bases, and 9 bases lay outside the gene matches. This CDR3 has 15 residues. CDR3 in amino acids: CASSQGQGGFYEQYF. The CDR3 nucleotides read TGTGCCAGTAGCCAGGGACAGGGTGGCTTCTACGAGCAGTACTTC. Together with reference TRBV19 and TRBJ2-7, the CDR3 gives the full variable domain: DGGITQSPKYLFRKEGQNVTLSCEQNLNHDAMYWYRQDPGQGLRLIYYSQIVNDFQKGDIAEGYSVSREKKESFPLTVTSAQKNPTAFYLCASSQGQGGFYEQYFGPGTRLTVT.

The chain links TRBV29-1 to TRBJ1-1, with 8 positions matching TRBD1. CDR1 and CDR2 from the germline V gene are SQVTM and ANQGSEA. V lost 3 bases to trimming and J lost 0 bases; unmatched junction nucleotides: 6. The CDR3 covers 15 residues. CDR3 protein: CSVEARGRMNTEAFF. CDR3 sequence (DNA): TGCAGCGTTGAGGCCAGGGGGCGGATGAACACTGAAGCTTTCTTT.

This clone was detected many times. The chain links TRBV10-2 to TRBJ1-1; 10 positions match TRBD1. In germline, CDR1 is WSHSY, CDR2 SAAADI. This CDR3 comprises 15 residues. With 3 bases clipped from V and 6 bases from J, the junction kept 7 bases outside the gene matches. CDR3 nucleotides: TGCGCCAGCAGTGACCAAGACAGGGGGCTTCCTGAAGCTTTCTTT. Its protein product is CASSDQDRGLPEAFF.

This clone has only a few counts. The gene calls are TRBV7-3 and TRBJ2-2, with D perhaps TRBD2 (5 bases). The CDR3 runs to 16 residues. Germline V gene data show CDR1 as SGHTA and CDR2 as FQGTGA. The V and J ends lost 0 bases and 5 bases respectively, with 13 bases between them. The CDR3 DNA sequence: TGTGCCAGCAGCTTAACGACTACCCCGGGGACCGGGGAGCTGTTTTTT. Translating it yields CASSLTTTPGTGELFF.